The entry that follows covers one T cell receptor beta chain sequence. Its antigen is unknown. One entry per CDR3 protein results from TCRdb running MiXCR on the RT-PCR reads. The repertoire includes about 650,000 distinct CDR3 sequences, less than 15% of them detected once, and 6% to 9.5% sits in the top ten. The data stem from a study of response to subunit inactivated influenza vaccine. Regarding the study as a whole: Each seasonal influenza vaccination, the authors suggested, recruits few new T cells.

The CDR3 is 14 amino acids. The germline gives CDR1 MGHRA, CDR2 YSYEKL. With 3 bases removed from V and 0 bases from J, the gap between germline ends came to 5 bases. The TCR comes from a man in his fifties or sixties who received an inactivated influenza vaccine. The input for sequencing was PBMCs from blood, taken less than 15 days before vaccination. The chain carries TRBV4-1 and TRBJ1-4; no definite D call. The CDR3 DNA reads TGCGCCAGCAGCCACATTCCAACTAATGAAAAACTGTTTTTT. This encodes CASSHIPTNEKLFF.